The 18 T cell receptor beta chains below come from one sample, sequenced in a study of blood T cell repertoires in COVID-19. TCRdb's copy holds only in-frame clones and misses some; the assay was immunoSEQ multiplex PCR. The sample lists 70,000 to 80,000 clones, 75% to 85% seen once, with approximately 40% in the top ten. The sequenced sample consisted of peripheral blood. The receptors were sampled from a man at least 80 years old with acute or convalescent COVID-19.

The chain joins TRBV28 to TRBJ2-7; 10 nucleotides agree with TRBD1. Germline V lookup: CDR1 MDHEN, CDR2 SYDVKM. The V gene end was trimmed by 7 bases and the J gene end by 7 bases; junction bases not matched to a gene: 13. CDR3 size: 15 residues. CDR3: CASNLPGTGAGEQYF. CDR3 DNA sequence: TGTGCCAGCAACCTCCCCGGGACAGGGGCTGGGGAGCAGTACTTC.

The rearrangement joins TRBV11-2 to TRBJ2-3, with 8 bases identical to TRBD1. Germline assignment: CDR1 SGHAT and CDR2 FQNNGV. The CDR3 is 15 amino acids. Trimming at V came to 3 bases and at J to 1 base, leaving 3 bases not matched to a gene. In nucleotides, the CDR3 is TGTGCCAGCAGCTTGGACAGGGCCGGCACAGATACGCAGTATTTT. As protein: CASSLDRAGTDTQYF.

The CDR3, as DNA: TGTGCCAGTAGCACTAGCGGGAGGGGTGAGCAGTTCTTC. Translating gives CASSTSGRGEQFF. The rearrangement joins TRBV19 to TRBJ2-1, with 13 bases matching TRBD2. Germline CDR1 is LNHDA and CDR2 is SQIVND (reference sequence). This CDR3 has 13 amino acids. V trimming: 6 bases; J trimming: 9 bases; junction bases outside the gene matches: 2. The whole variable domain, remainder taken from reference TRBV19 and TRBJ2-1, is DGGITQSPKYLFRKEGQNVTLSCEQNLNHDAMYWYRQDPGQGLRLIYYSQIVNDFQKGDIAEGYSVSREKKESFPLTVTSAQKNPTAFYLCASSTSGRGEQFFGPGTRLTVL.

The gene calls are TRBV12-3 or TRBV12-4 and TRBJ2-7; D uncertain. V gave up 3 bases and J gave up 6 bases, with 9 bases separating them. The CDR3 is made up of 12 amino acids. Here the CDR3 reads CASSLAQLEQYF. In DNA form, the CDR3 reads TGTGCCAGCAGTTTGGCACAGCTCGAGCAGTACTTC.

J is TRBJ2-7 and V is TRBV7-2; TRBD2 agrees at 8 bases. Germline V gene sequence: CDR1 SGHTA, CDR2 FQGNSA. Trimming took 5 bases from V and 1 from J; bases not matched to a gene: 10. This CDR3 comprises 16 residues. DNA for the CDR3: TGTGCCAGCAGCCCCCCCGGGACTAGAAGATCCTACGAGCAGTACTTC. The encoded protein is CASSPPGTRRSYEQYF. Drawing the rest from reference TRBV7-2 and TRBJ2-7, the complete variable domain is GAGVSQSPSNKVTEKGKDVELRCDPISGHTALYWYRQSLGQGLEFLIYFQGNSAPDKSGLPSDRFSAERTGGSVSTLTIQRTQQEDSAVYLCASSPPGTRRSYEQYFGPGTRLTVT.

V is TRBV12-5 and J is TRBJ2-4; 11 nucleotides match TRBD1. This CDR3 comprises 17 residues. Germline V CDR1 and CDR2: LGHNT, FRNRAP. After removal of 2 bases from V and 2 bases from J, the junction contained 5 bases not matched to a gene. In DNA, the CDR3 is TGTGCTAGTGGTTTGATTGGGACAGGGGGTACCAAAAACATTCAGTACTTC. It is translated as CASGLIGTGGTKNIQYF.

The gene calls are TRBV27 and TRBJ2-1, with 9 nucleotides matching TRBD1. This CDR3 spans 19 amino acids. In germline, CDR1 is MNHEY, CDR2 SMNVEV (reference sequence). With V trimmed by 4 bases and J by 1 base, 14 bases remained unmatched. CDR3 region: CASSSRPGQGVGSYNEQFF. The DNA for the CDR3 is TGTGCCAGCAGTTCGCGACCGGGACAGGGCGTTGGGTCCTACAATGAGCAGTTCTTC.

The genes are TRBV6-6 and TRBJ1-2; TRBD1 might be the D (6 bases). Trimming removed 6 bases at V and 4 bases at J, with 18 bases between. This CDR3 spans 15 amino acids. Germline CDR1 and CDR2: MNHNY and SVGAGI (reference sequence). The CDR3 spells CASSRQGRNPYGYTF. DNA for the CDR3: TGTGCCAGCAGCCGCCAGGGGCGGAATCCCTATGGCTACACCTTC.

The V and J genes are TRBV7-2 and TRBJ2-1; 9 positions match TRBD2. The CDR3 contains 15 residues. Germline CDR1 and CDR2: SGHTA and FQGNSA. V dropped 5 bases and J dropped 6; count of bases not matched to a gene: 8. Here the CDR3 reads CASSPTSGPSNEQFF. CDR3 DNA: TGTGCCAGCAGCCCAACTAGCGGGCCCTCCAATGAGCAGTTCTTC.

This clone was detected a few times. This chain connects TRBV6-5 to TRBJ2-7, with D perhaps matching TRBD1 (6 bases). Germline CDR1 is MNHEY and CDR2 is SVGAGI. V was trimmed by 6 bases and J by 3 bases, leaving 12 bases between them. This CDR3 region has 13 residues. In nucleotides, the CDR3 is TGTGCCAGCAGAAAGGGACAAATCTACGAGCAGTACTTC. Its translation: CASRKGQIYEQYF.

This chain uses TRBV18 with TRBJ1-6; D uncertain. Germline values: CDR1 KGHSH, CDR2 LQKENI. The CDR3 loop spans 15 amino acids. The V end was cut by 2 bases, the J end by 7 bases, with 12 bases between. The CDR3 here is CASSPFPGLNSPLHF. The DNA of the CDR3 is TGTGCCAGCTCACCATTTCCAGGCCTAAATTCACCCCTCCACTTT. Combining the CDR3 with reference TRBV18 and TRBJ1-6 gives the whole variable domain NAGVMQNPRHLVRRRGQEARLRCSPMKGHSHVYWYRQLPEEGLKFMVYLQKENIIDESGMPKERFSAEFPKEGPSILRIQQVVRGDSAAYFCASSPFPGLNSPLHFGNGTRLTVT.

V usage is TRBV6-2 or TRBV6-3 and J usage is TRBJ2-7, with D possibly matching TRBD2 (6 bases). The CDR3 is 14 residues long. Trimming left V 3 bases short and J 6 bases short, with 15 bases between. Germline V gives CDR1 MNHEY, CDR2 SVGEGT. The DNA for the CDR3 is TGTGCCAGCAGTTATCGAACCGGGGGTTCCGAGCAGTACTTC. This gives the protein CASSYRTGGSEQYF.

This chain connects TRBV19 to TRBJ2-2; 9 positions agree with TRBD1. The J segment lost 3 bases and the V segment lost 3 bases, leaving 5 bases of the junction unmatched. CDR3 size: 16 residues. The germline V gene has CDR1 LNHDA and CDR2 SQIVND (reference sequence). CDR3 sequence reads: CASSIGQGRYTGELFF. In nucleotides, the CDR3 is TGTGCCAGTAGTATTGGACAGGGGAGGTACACCGGGGAGCTGTTTTTT.

This rearrangement joins TRBV3-1 (or the pseudogene TRBV3-2) to TRBJ1-1; D is possibly TRBD1 (5 bases). Germline CDR1 reads LGHDT; CDR2 reads YNNKEL (reference sequence). This CDR3 is 14 amino acids long. Trimming removed 1 base at V and 5 bases at J, with 11 bases between. DNA of the CDR3: TGTGCCAGCAGCCAAGGAAGGGGTAGGACTGAAGCTTTCTTT. Protein: CASSQGRGRTEAFF.

The chain links TRBV19 to TRBJ2-2; 8 bases map to TRBD2. Germline loops: CDR1 LNHDA, CDR2 SQIVND (reference sequence). CDR3 size: 18 residues. V shed 2 bases, J shed 2 bases, and the junction held 10 bases outside the gene matches. The CDR3 region is CASSIRAPSGSNTGELFF. The CDR3 DNA reads as TGTGCCAGTAGTATACGGGCCCCAAGCGGGAGTAACACCGGGGAGCTGTTTTTT. The variable domain in full, with the rest retrieved from reference TRBV19 and TRBJ2-2, is DGGITQSPKYLFRKEGQNVTLSCEQNLNHDAMYWYRQDPGQGLRLIYYSQIVNDFQKGDIAEGYSVSREKKESFPLTVTSAQKNPTAFYLCASSIRAPSGSNTGELFFGEGSRLTVL.

CDR3 nucleotides: TGCGCCAGCAGCTTGGCCGTAGAGCCAATCTATGGCTACACCTTC. Translating gives CASSLAVEPIYGYTF. The V and J genes are TRBV5-1 and TRBJ1-2; D is ambiguous. The CDR3 extends over 15 amino acids. The ends were cut back, 0 bases at V and 4 bases at J, with 13 bases in the middle. Germline CDR1 is SGHRS and CDR2 is YFSETQ.

The V gene is TRBV7-2, the J gene TRBJ2-5; TRBD2 matches 9 bases. The CDR3 extends over 16 amino acids. V dropped 5 bases and J dropped 2; count of bases not matched to a gene: 9. The germline V gene has CDR1 SGHTA and CDR2 FQGNSA. The CDR3 DNA reads as TGTGCCAGCAGCCCAATGGGGGCGGGGGGGCAAGAGACCCAGTACTTC. It yields the protein CASSPMGAGGQETQYF.

This chain uses TRBV24-1 with TRBJ1-3, with a tentative D call TRBD1 (5 bases). CDR3 length: 17 amino acids. Trimming cost V 2 bases and J 4 bases, with 17 bases left between them. Looked up from germline, CDR1 is KGHDR and CDR2 is SFDVKD. As DNA, the CDR3 is TGTGCCACCAGTGATTCGTCCCGGGACTTCTTCGGAAACACCATATATTTT. Its protein is CATSDSSRDFFGNTIYF.